This T cell receptor (beta chain) was captured by sequencing in a study of radiotherapy plus CTLA-4 blockade in lung cancer. This CDR3 has 18 residues. V lost 0 bases and J lost 7; bases outside the gene matches: 15. Per germline, CDR1 SGHVS and CDR2 FQNEAQ. TCRdb keeps only in-frame clones here, not all; method: immunoSEQ multiplex PCR. The sample records 30,000 to 45,000 clones, approximately 72% being singletons. This TCR derives from a human donor with non-small cell lung cancer who had stable disease on radiotherapy plus ipilimumab. The gene calls are TRBV7-8 and TRBJ2-3; 8 bases line up with TRBD2. Material: peripheral blood, obtained from a patient treated with radiotherapy plus ipilimumab. CDR3 protein: CASSLALIGSGMRNTQYF. For the CDR3, the DNA is TGTGCCAGCAGCTTAGCGCTGATAGGTAGCGGGATGCGGAATACGCAGTATTTT.